This is a list of T cell receptor beta chains from one sample in a study of blood T cell repertoires in COVID-19. The data were produced by immunoSEQ multiplex PCR, yet TCRdb's version contains in-frame clones alone and is incomplete. This repertoire shows 98,000 or so clones, about four fifths found once; its top ten account for approximately 3.4%. Sequenced input: peripheral blood. The source of these receptors is a woman over 75 with active or convalescent COVID-19. The CDR3 runs from the conserved cysteine through the conserved F or W. The order of the fields is V gene, D gene, J gene, clone size, CDR3 length, CDR3 DNA, CDR3 protein. The D gene is left open where the match is weak. Size tells how often a clone was seen (once, few, many) or the class of an expanded clone, and some rows leave it out.

TRBV6-1	TRBD1	TRBJ1-3	.	15	TGTGCCAGCAGTGAGGGGACAGGTCCCGGAAACACCATATATTTT	CASSEGTGPGNTIYF
TRBV5-1	TRBD1	TRBJ2-5	.	13	TGCGCCAGCAGCTCCGGACAGGGGGAGACCCAGTACTTC	CASSSGQGETQYF
TRBV28	.	TRBJ1-2	once	14	TGTGCCAGCAGTAACGGACAGATTAACTATGGCTACACCTTC	CASSNGQINYGYTF
TRBV6-1	TRBD1	TRBJ1-5	few	18	TGTGCCAGCAGTGACGGGACAGGGCGGTATCGGGGCAATCAGCCCCAGCATTTT	CASSDGTGRYRGNQPQHF
TRBV19	.	TRBJ1-5	few	13	TGTGCCAGTAGACAGGGTGCGGAACAGCCCCAGCATTTT	CASRQGAEQPQHF
TRBV14	.	TRBJ2-1	.	13	TGTGCCAGCAGCCAAGCCGGGACACCTGAGCAGTTCTTC	CASSQAGTPEQFF
TRBV30	.	TRBJ2-1	few	11	TGTGCCTGGAGTGCCACGGACAAACGGTTCTTC	CAWSATDKRFF
TRBV11-3	.	TRBJ2-2	once	14	TGTGCCAGCAGCTTAGATCAGCGCACCGGGGAGCTGTTTTTT	CASSLDQRTGELFF
TRBV12-3/TRBV12-4	TRBD1	TRBJ1-2	few	12	TGTGCCAGCAGGTCGACAGGGGAGCGCTACACCTTC	CASRSTGERYTF
TRBV16	TRBD1	TRBJ1-5	.	16	TGTGCCAGCAGCGGGAGCAGGGGGCAATTAAATCAGCCCCAGCATTTT	CASSGSRGQLNQPQHF
TRBV19	TRBD1	TRBJ2-7	.	14	TGTGCCAGTAGTATTTCTGGGACAGACTACGAGCAGTACTTC	CASSISGTDYEQYF
TRBV27	.	TRBJ1-4	.	13	TGTGCCTCCTGGGGGCAGAATAATGAAAAACTGTTTTTT	CASWGQNNEKLFF
TRBV7-2	.	TRBJ1-6	.	16	TGTGCCAGCAGCTTAGCAATCAGCTCCTATAATTCACCCCTCCACTTT	CASSLAISSYNSPLHF
TRBV3-1/TRBV3-2	.	TRBJ1-1	.	13	TGTGCCAGCAGTACAAATTCGAACACTGAAGCTTTCTTT	CASSTNSNTEAFF
TRBV9	.	TRBJ2-3	.	16	TGTGCCAGCAGCGCCCCCTCAGGGGCTAGCACAGATACGCAGTATTTT	CASSAPSGASTDTQYF
TRBV5-1	.	TRBJ1-3	.	14	TGCGCCAGCAGCTTAGGCGGCTCGACGGACACCATATATTTT	CASSLGGSTDTIYF
TRBV6-5	.	TRBJ1-2	.	14	TGTGCCAGCAGTTACTCGCCTTTGGGGGCCGGCTACACCTTC	CASSYSPLGAGYTF
TRBV9	.	TRBJ1-4	.	15	TGTGCCAGCAGCGTAGCACAGGGAACTAATGAAAAACTGTTTTTT	CASSVAQGTNEKLFF
TRBV28	TRBD2	TRBJ2-1	few	20	TGTGCCAGCAGTTACATACTCCGGCTAGCGGGAGGGGGGTCCTACAATGAGCAGTTCTTC	CASSYILRLAGGGSYNEQFF
TRBV9	TRBD1	TRBJ1-2	.	15	TGTGCCAGCAGCGGCCGGGGACAGGGAGGCTATGGCTACACCTTC	CASSGRGQGGYGYTF
TRBV5-6	TRBD1	TRBJ1-4	.	17	TGTGCCAGCAGCCCGGGGACCCCACAGGGGCTGTGGGGAAAACTGTTTTTT	CASSPGTPQGLWGKLFF
TRBV5-1	.	TRBJ1-2	few	18	TGCGCCAGCAGCTTGGCCCCCGTTGGGCAGGCCATCGGCTATGGCTACACCTTC	CASSLAPVGQAIGYGYTF
TRBV10-3	TRBD1	TRBJ1-1	.	16	TGTGCCATCAGTGGACAGGGGGCCAGCTTGAACACTGAAGCTTTCTTT	CAISGQGASLNTEAFF
TRBV6-1	TRBD2	TRBJ2-6	.	18	TGTGCCAGCAGTGAAAATACACTAGCGTACTCTGGGGCCAACGTCCTGACTTTC	CASSENTLAYSGANVLTF
TRBV6-6	.	TRBJ1-5	.	14	TGTGCCAGCAGTTCCAGGTATAGCAATCAGCCCCAGCATTTT	CASSSRYSNQPQHF
TRBV23-1	.	TRBJ1-5	.	16	TGCGCCAGCAGTCAATCGATACAGGTCAGGGATCAGCCCCAGCATTTT	CASSQSIQVRDQPQHF
TRBV6-6	.	TRBJ1-2	.	13	TGTGCCAGCAGTTCGCGGGGTGGCTATGGCTACACCTTC	CASSSRGGYGYTF
TRBV28	.	TRBJ1-2	.	15	TGTGCCACCTTGGGGGGAGGGGCGACGCTAAAAGGCTACACCTTC	CATLGGGATLKGYTF
TRBV10-3	.	TRBJ2-1	.	16	TGTGCCATCAGTGAGGAATGGGGGCACCGGTACAATGAGCAGTTCTTC	CAISEEWGHRYNEQFF
TRBV27	.	TRBJ1-5	.	13	TGTGCCAGCAGTTTATTAAGGGGTCAGCCCCAGCATTTT	CASSLLRGQPQHF
TRBV5-1	.	TRBJ2-3	.	15	TGCGCCAGCAGCTTATCGCCGGTGAACACAGATACGCAGTATTTT	CASSLSPVNTDTQYF
TRBV18	.	TRBJ2-1	.	12	TGTGCCAGCTCACCAATGCTAGGTTTTCGGTTCTTC	CASSPMLGFRFF
TRBV28	TRBD2	TRBJ2-1	.	15	TGTGCCAGCAGGTCGACCGGGACTAGTCCCATCGAGCAGTTCTTC	CASRSTGTSPIEQFF
TRBV5-5	.	TRBJ2-1	once	12	TGTGCCAGCAGCTTGCCCAGTTTGGAGCAGTTCTTC	CASSLPSLEQFF
TRBV7-8	.	TRBJ1-3	.	14	TGTGCCAGCAGCGCACGACAGTTAGTGAACACCATATATTTT	CASSARQLVNTIYF
TRBV11-1	TRBD1	TRBJ2-5	.	13	TGTGCCATAGGGACAGGGGTAAAAGAGACCCAGTACTTC	CAIGTGVKETQYF
TRBV5-6	TRBD1	TRBJ1-2	.	13	TGTGCCAGCAGCTTGAACAGGGGCTATGGCTACACCTTC	CASSLNRGYGYTF
TRBV7-2	TRBD1	TRBJ1-5	.	17	TGTGCCAGCAGCTTAGAAATTAATCGACAGGGGAGTCAGCCCCAGCATTTT	CASSLEINRQGSQPQHF
TRBV11-2	TRBD1	TRBJ1-1	once	14	TGTGCCAGCAGCTTAACAGGGGTGAACACTGAAGCTTTCTTT	CASSLTGVNTEAFF
TRBV15	.	TRBJ1-6	.	13	TGTGCCACCAGCAGAGCCGACGGGGCACCCCTCCACTTT	CATSRADGAPLHF
TRBV28	.	TRBJ2-7	.	12	TGTGCCAGCAGCCGTGGACAGTACGAGCAGTACTTC	CASSRGQYEQYF
TRBV19	.	TRBJ1-5	.	15	TGTGCCAGTAGATCGGGGTTGGGGTCAAATCAGCCCCAGCATTTT	CASRSGLGSNQPQHF
TRBV7-8	TRBD1	TRBJ1-2	.	17	TGTGCCAGCAGCTTATATCAGACGACAGGGGGTGGATATGGCTACACCTTC	CASSLYQTTGGGYGYTF
TRBV18	.	TRBJ2-1	.	13	TGTGCCAGCTCAGCGACTAGTGGAAATGAGCAGTTCTTC	CASSATSGNEQFF
TRBV20-1	TRBD1	TRBJ2-2	.	17	TGCAGTGCTAGTCTTCCGCCGGGACAGGGAAGTTCAGGGGAGCTGTTTTTT	CSASLPPGQGSSGELFF
TRBV7-2	.	TRBJ2-1	.	11	TGTGCCAGCAGACTGAGGAATGAGCAGTTCTTC	CASRLRNEQFF
TRBV6-5	TRBD1	TRBJ1-6	.	16	TGTGCCAGCAGTTCAGGGGGAGGCTCCTATAATTCACCCCTCCACTTT	CASSSGGGSYNSPLHF